The rows below give T cell receptor beta chains drawn from one sample of a study of T cell responses to AZD1222 COVID-19 vaccine. Assay: immunoSEQ multiplex PCR; the TCRdb copy retains only in-frame clones and omits some. The table lists around 170,000 clones, about nine tenths of them singletons. The sample in question was peripheral blood, obtained on day 0 of AZD1222 vaccination. These TCRs come from an adult in good health. The CDR3 runs from the conserved cysteine through the conserved F or W. The order of the fields is D gene, V gene, clone size, J gene, CDR3 protein, CDR3 DNA. A D gene is named only where the DNA matches it firmly. Size is omitted from some rows. Given values are once, few, many or a class for expanded clones.

.	TRBV5-5	.	TRBJ1-2	CASSFTGSPTSYGYTF	TGTGCCAGCAGCTTCACCGGGAGCCCAACCAGCTATGGCTACACCTTC
.	TRBV19	.	TRBJ2-3	CASRTRDLLTDTQYF	TGTGCCAGTAGAACCCGGGACCTACTCACAGATACGCAGTATTTT
.	TRBV5-6	.	TRBJ2-1	CASSSTPYNEQFF	TGTGCCAGCAGCTCTACTCCATACAATGAGCAGTTCTTC
.	TRBV7-9	.	TRBJ1-2	CASSLSEGASGYTF	TGTGCCAGCAGCTTAAGTGAAGGGGCTAGTGGCTACACCTTC
TRBD2	TRBV29-1	.	TRBJ2-3	CSVELAGGRDTQYF	TGCAGCGTTGAACTAGCGGGAGGTCGAGATACGCAGTATTTT
.	TRBV7-7	.	TRBJ2-7	CASSPGARSYEQYF	TGTGCCAGCAGTCCAGGGGCAAGGTCCTACGAGCAGTACTTC
.	TRBV5-4	.	TRBJ2-7	CASSKEHPKVYEQYF	TGTGCCAGCAGTAAAGAACATCCGAAGGTGTACGAGCAGTACTTC
TRBD2	TRBV19	.	TRBJ2-3	CASSMLGLGDTQYF	TGTGCCAGTAGTATGTTGGGACTAGGGGATACGCAGTATTTT
.	TRBV12-3/TRBV12-4	.	TRBJ1-1	CASNYQGNTEAFF	TGTGCCAGCAATTACCAGGGGAACACTGAAGCTTTCTTT
.	TRBV7-9	.	TRBJ1-2	CASSPSNRDLYGYTF	TGTGCCAGCAGCCCCTCCAACAGGGACCTCTATGGCTACACCTTC
.	TRBV28	.	TRBJ2-7	CATALSSYEQYF	TGTGCCACCGCATTAAGCTCCTACGAGCAGTACTTC
.	TRBV27	.	TRBJ2-1	CASRGGGRNNEQFF	TGTGCCAGCAGGGGAGGGGGCAGGAACAATGAGCAGTTCTTC
.	TRBV27	.	TRBJ2-7	CASSLSYSYEQYF	TGTGCCAGCAGTTTATCTTACTCCTACGAGCAGTACTTC
.	TRBV4-2	.	TRBJ1-3	CASSQHAGEDTIYF	TGTGCCAGCAGCCAACACGCGGGGGAGGACACCATATATTTT
.	TRBV6-5	.	TRBJ1-6	CASRQVRNSPLHF	TGTGCCAGCCGACAGGTTAGGAATTCACCCCTCCACTTT
.	TRBV6-4	.	TRBJ2-3	CASSDRRGTDTQYF	TGTGCCAGCAGTGATCGGCGGGGAACAGATACGCAGTATTTT
TRBD1	TRBV27	.	TRBJ1-4	CAILGQGEPTNEKLFF	TGTGCCATCCTCGGGCAGGGGGAACCAACTAATGAAAAACTGTTTTTT
TRBD1	TRBV28	.	TRBJ1-1	CASIHRGQGNTEAFF	TGTGCCAGCATCCACCGGGGACAGGGGAACACTGAAGCTTTCTTT
.	TRBV19	.	TRBJ1-1	CASSITGGAGTEAFF	TGTGCCAGTAGTATAACGGGGGGCGCGGGTACTGAAGCTTTCTTT
.	TRBV9	.	TRBJ1-6	CASSVAGGGYNSPLHF	TGTGCCAGCAGCGTAGCCGGGGGAGGTTATAATTCACCCCTCCACTTT
TRBD2	TRBV7-2	.	TRBJ2-1	CASRGGAVGNEQFF	TGTGCCAGCCGCGGGGGGGCGGTGGGGAATGAGCAGTTCTTC
TRBD2	TRBV13	.	TRBJ2-3	CASSQGLAGAIGGTDTQYF	TGTGCCAGCAGTCAGGGACTAGCGGGGGCCATCGGAGGCACAGATACGCAGTATTTT
TRBD2	TRBV6-5	.	TRBJ2-3	CASTLGGFSTDTQYF	TGTGCCAGCACCTTGGGGGGGTTTAGCACAGATACGCAGTATTTT
.	TRBV4-3	once	TRBJ1-2	CASSQVGLQGRDGYTF	TGCGCCAGCAGCCAAGTGGGTCTCCAGGGGAGGGATGGCTACACCTTC
.	TRBV7-9	.	TRBJ1-5	CASSLEGTHQPQHF	TGTGCCAGCAGTTTAGAGGGGACCCATCAGCCCCAGCATTTT
.	TRBV18	.	TRBJ2-7	CASSSLAYEQYF	TGTGCCAGCTCATCCTTAGCCTACGAGCAGTACTTC
TRBD1	TRBV6-5	.	TRBJ2-7	CASSLGTGGYEQYF	TGTGCCAGCAGTCTAGGGACAGGTGGATACGAGCAGTACTTC
.	TRBV4-3	.	TRBJ2-7	CASSSDPSSYEQYF	TGCGCCAGCAGCTCGGACCCGAGCTCCTACGAGCAGTACTTC
TRBD2	TRBV24-1	.	TRBJ2-1	CATSDLVGTSGDNEQFF	TGTGCCACCAGTGATTTGGTGGGGACTAGCGGAGACAATGAGCAGTTCTTC
.	TRBV24-1	once	TRBJ2-3	CATSDPEHPGPDTQYF	TGTGCCACCAGTGATCCCGAGCACCCAGGCCCAGATACGCAGTATTTT
.	TRBV24-1	.	TRBJ1-1	CATSDPQGEAFF	TGTGCCACCAGTGATCCTCAGGGAGAAGCTTTCTTT
TRBD2	TRBV5-1	.	TRBJ2-1	CASSSSGGDNEQFF	TGCGCCAGCAGCTCAAGCGGGGGGGACAATGAGCAGTTCTTC
TRBD1	TRBV29-1	.	TRBJ2-3	CSVARTGLSTDTQYF	TGCAGCGTAGCCCGGACAGGGCTCAGCACAGATACGCAGTATTTT
.	TRBV29-1	.	TRBJ1-3	CSVEKDSGNTIYF	TGCAGCGTTGAAAAAGACTCTGGAAACACCATATATTTT
.	TRBV7-2	.	TRBJ2-2	CASSLLSGNTGELFF	TGTGCCAGCAGCTTACTCAGTGGGAACACCGGGGAGCTGTTTTTT
TRBD1	TRBV5-1	.	TRBJ1-2	CASSSVLGGTGNYGYTF	TGCGCCAGCAGCTCCGTTCTAGGGGGGACAGGGAACTATGGCTACACCTTC
.	TRBV11-1	once	TRBJ1-1	CASSLDIVTEAFF	TGTGCCAGCAGCTTGGATATTGTCACTGAAGCTTTCTTT
.	TRBV10-1	.	TRBJ1-1	CASSDSEVDTEAFF	TGCGCCAGCAGTGACAGCGAGGTCGATACTGAAGCTTTCTTT
.	TRBV20-1	.	TRBJ2-3	CSASRSDTQYF	TGCAGTGCTAGTCGTTCAGATACGCAGTATTTT
.	TRBV18	.	TRBJ2-7	CASSLAVSYEQYF	TGTGCCAGCTCACTAGCGGTCTCCTACGAGCAGTACTTC